The 28 T cell receptor beta chains in this list originate from one sample, sequenced in a study of T cells in Graves' hyperthyroidism and ophthalmopathy. Using RNA transcripts as the source, TCR beta CDR3 regions were amplified. First-round RT-PCR targeting the TCR CDR3 was performed with the HTBI primer set. Each CDR3 protein gets one entry after TCRdb re-called the multiplex PCR reads with MiXCR. Among fewer than 250,000 distinct CDR3 sequences, about 15% were seen once, and the ten largest hold approximately 30%. The sample was blood. Receptor source: a woman younger than 30 with Graves' ophthalmopathy.

The chain joins TRBV5-1 to TRBJ1-1; 11 positions agree with TRBD1. Trimming removed 3 bases from V and 1 base from J; junction bases left unmatched: 8. The CDR3 is 17 amino acids. In germline, CDR1 is SGHRS, CDR2 YFSETQ. In DNA form, the CDR3 reads TGCGCCAGCAGCTGGCCGGGACAGGGGGTTACGAACACTGAAGCTTTCTTT. Its translation: CASSWPGQGVTNTEAFF.

V usage is TRBV19 and J usage is TRBJ1-5; no definite D call. V was trimmed by 1 base and J by 2 bases, leaving 9 bases between them. In germline, CDR1 is LNHDA, CDR2 SQIVND (reference sequence). The CDR3 is 15 residues long. The DNA of the CDR3 is TGTGCCAGTAGTATAGGGGTGAAGGGCAATCAGCCCCAGCATTTT. Encoded protein: CASSIGVKGNQPQHF.

In its sample, this clonotype was seen many times. The rearrangement links TRBV28 to TRBJ1-2; 8 positions match TRBD1. V gave up 2 bases and J gave up 2 bases; unmatched junction bases: 4. The CDR3 spans 15 residues. Germline CDR1 reads MDHEN; CDR2 reads SYDVKM. CDR3: CASSLTRTGNYGYTF. The CDR3 DNA follows: TGTGCCAGCAGTTTAACCCGGACAGGGAACTATGGCTACACCTTC.

In its sample, this clonotype was seen a few times. The chain links TRBV20-1 to TRBJ1-5; perhaps TRBD1 as D (6 bases). The V gene lost 3 bases and the J gene lost 0 bases, with 15 bases spanning the gap. This CDR3 has 16 amino acids. Germline values: CDR1 DFQATT, CDR2 SNEGSKA (reference sequence). The CDR3 sequence is CSASQSTGYSNQPQHF. Here the CDR3 DNA reads TGCAGTGCTAGCCAAAGTACAGGGTATAGCAATCAGCCCCAGCATTTT.

The chain employs TRBV20-1 and TRBJ2-3, with 16 bases lining up with TRBD2. This CDR3 contains 15 residues. CDR1 is DFQATT, CDR2 SNEGSKA, per germline (reference sequence). The J segment lost 3 bases and the V segment lost 6 bases, leaving 3 bases of the junction unmatched. The CDR3 protein is CSARGLAGGTDTQYF. CDR3 sequence (DNA): TGCAGTGCCCGGGGACTAGCGGGAGGGACAGATACGCAGTATTTT.

About this clonotype itself: A junction boundary mismatches the germline segment, possibly from a read error. The gene calls are TRBV2 and TRBJ2-1; no clear D gene. Germline V gene data show CDR1 as SNHLY and CDR2 as FYNNEI. This CDR3 region has 16 residues. Here the CDR3 reads CATSDKTPSAQDEQFF. The CDR3, as DNA: TGTGCCACCAGTGACAAAACCCCTTCAGCCCAAGATGAGCAGTTCTTC.

This clonotype was detected many times. The chain carries TRBV11-1 and TRBJ2-5, with D maybe TRBD2 (6 bases). Deletions cut 0 bases from V and 4 bases from J, with 9 bases between. The CDR3 contains 14 residues. From germline, CDR1 is SGHAT and CDR2 FQDESV (reference sequence). This CDR3 reads CASSLASGGETQYF. CDR3 nucleotides: TGTGCCAGCAGCTTAGCTAGCGGCGGAGAGACCCAGTACTTC.

This clonotype was recorded at least ten times. The CDR3: CASSIERGSGTQYF. The CDR3 DNA reads as TGTGCCAGCAGTATCGAACGGGGCTCAGGTACCCAGTACTTC. The chain combines TRBV28 with TRBJ2-5; D could derive from TRBD1 or TRBD2 (5 bases each). V was shortened by 5 bases and J by 8 bases, with 18 bases between the two germline ends. Germline V gene data show CDR1 as MDHEN and CDR2 as SYDVKM. The CDR3 runs to 14 residues.

Many counts were recorded for this clonotype. The CDR3 reads CASSRPGTGSNEQFF. The DNA of the CDR3 is TGTGCCAGCTCACGGCCCGGGACAGGGTCGAATGAGCAGTTCTTC. V gene TRBV18 combines with J gene TRBJ2-1, with 9 bases lining up with TRBD1. Losses at the gene ends were 4 bases for V and 7 bases for J; bases not matched to a gene: 8. The germline V gene has CDR1 KGHSH and CDR2 LQKENI. This CDR3 has 15 residues. Combining the CDR3 with reference TRBV18 and TRBJ2-1 gives the whole variable domain NAGVMQNPRHLVRRRGQEARLRCSPMKGHSHVYWYRQLPEEGLKFMVYLQKENIIDESGMPKERFSAEFPKEGPSILRIQQVVRGDSAAYFCASSRPGTGSNEQFFGPGTRLTVL.

This clonotype was seen many times. The V call is TRBV29-1, the J call TRBJ2-3, with D uncertain. This CDR3 has 15 amino acids. Trimming removed 5 bases at V and 3 bases at J, with 18 bases between. Germline assignment: CDR1 SQVTM and CDR2 ANQGSEA. The chain's CDR3 is CSVSARSALTDTQYF. The DNA of the CDR3 is TGCAGCGTTTCCGCGAGGTCCGCCCTTACAGATACGCAGTATTTT.

In its sample, this clonotype was seen a few times. The chain employs TRBV28 and TRBJ1-1, with D hard to call. This CDR3 comprises 14 residues. Germline values: CDR1 MDHEN, CDR2 SYDVKM. V lost 7 bases and J lost 4, with 16 bases in between. This CDR3 is CASTPLVFATEAFF. The CDR3 coding sequence is TGTGCCAGCACCCCTTTAGTTTTCGCCACTGAAGCTTTCTTT.

This chain links TRBV24-1 with TRBJ2-7; 7 bases line up with TRBD1. CDR3 length: 14 amino acids. Germline-derived CDR1 and CDR2 are KGHDR and SFDVKD. J lost 0 bases, V lost 4 bases, and 2 bases had no gene match. CDR3 sequence reads: CATSESGGSYEQYF. As DNA, the CDR3 is TGTGCCACCAGTGAGTCAGGGGGCTCCTACGAGCAGTACTTC.

As regards this clonotype: Given a much more abundant clone one base away, this may be a read error. The chain combines TRBV12-5 with TRBJ1-1; D is unclear. V dropped 2 bases and J dropped 6 bases, with 7 bases sitting between them. This CDR3 comprises 12 residues. The germline gives CDR1 LGHNT, CDR2 FRNRAP. The CDR3 here is CASGLFGAEAFF. The CDR3 region has the DNA TGTGCTAGTGGTTTGTTTGGCGCTGAAGCTTTCTTT.

V gene TRBV28 combines with J gene TRBJ1-1; D is ambiguous. Germline CDR1 reads MDHEN; CDR2 reads SYDVKM. This CDR3 is built from 14 residues. The V end lost 2 bases, the J end lost 3 bases, and 10 bases lay between the germline ends. As DNA, the CDR3 is TGTGCCAGCAGTTTAGGGGAGAGTTACACTGAAGCTTTCTTT. Translating gives CASSLGESYTEAFF.

DNA for the CDR3: TGCGCCAGCAGCCACCAATTTGACGGCAGCACAGATACGCAGTATTTT. It is translated as CASSHQFDGSTDTQYF. This chain joins TRBV5-1 and TRBJ2-3; D is uncertain. The CDR3 sequence is 16 residues long. Per the germline V gene, CDR1 is SGHRS and CDR2 is YFSETQ. Trimming removed 4 bases at V and 0 bases at J, with 15 bases between.

This clonotype was picked up many times. The gene calls are TRBV15 and TRBJ1-2; 11 bases are a match to TRBD1. Per the germline V gene, CDR1 is LNHNV and CDR2 is YYDKDF (reference sequence). With V trimmed by 4 bases and J by 4 bases, 5 bases remained unmatched. The length of the CDR3 is 15 residues. CDR3 amino acids: CATSNGTGGSYGYTF. Here the CDR3 DNA reads TGTGCCACCAGCAACGGGACAGGGGGATCCTATGGCTACACCTTC. Complete variable domain (other parts from reference TRBV15 and TRBJ1-2): DAMVIQNPRYQVTQFGKPVTLSCSQTLNHNVMYWYQQKSSQAPKLLFHYYDKDFNNEADTPDNFQSRRPNTSFCFLDIRSPGLGDTAMYLCATSNGTGGSYGYTFGSGTRLTVV.

This sequence joins TRBV5-4 and TRBJ2-3; D might be TRBD2 (6 bases). V shed 5 bases and J shed 2 bases, with 15 bases lying between them. This CDR3 region has 15 residues. The germline V gene has CDR1 SGHNT and CDR2 YYREEE (reference sequence). CDR3 residues: CASRRDSWSTDTQYF. Here the CDR3 DNA reads TGTGCCAGCAGAAGGGACTCCTGGTCCACAGATACGCAGTATTTT.

This clonotype was seen repeatedly, ten times or more. The chain carries TRBV28 and TRBJ2-3; 11 bases match TRBD2. This CDR3 spans 16 amino acids. V was pared by 6 bases and J by 2 bases, with 7 bases of the junction left unmatched. Germline lookup yields CDR1 MDHEN and CDR2 SYDVKM. The CDR3 protein is CASSGTSGGLTDTQYF. The CDR3 DNA follows: TGTGCCAGCAGCGGTACTAGCGGGGGCCTCACAGATACGCAGTATTTT.

This clonotype was seen many times. This chain joins TRBV6-1 and TRBJ1-5, with D perhaps TRBD1 (5 bases). Trimming removed 2 bases at V and 3 bases at J, with 8 bases between. The CDR3 consists of 14 residues. Per the germline V gene, CDR1 is MNHNS and CDR2 is SASEGT. CDR3 residues: CASSEQGINQPQHF. CDR3 in DNA: TGTGCCAGCAGTGAACAGGGAATCAATCAGCCCCAGCATTTT.

This clonotype was counted ten times or more. The gene calls are TRBV11-2 and TRBJ2-7; D gene ambiguous. The CDR3 runs to 13 residues. Looked up from germline, CDR1 is SGHAT and CDR2 is FQNNGV. With 3 bases removed from V and 5 bases from J, the gap between germline ends came to 11 bases. This CDR3 reads CASSFGPSNEQYF. Written as DNA, the CDR3 is TGTGCCAGCAGCTTTGGGCCTTCCAACGAGCAGTACTTC.

This clonotype has a count of ten or more. The V call is TRBV19, the J call TRBJ1-1; maybe TRBD1 (5 bases). With 7 bases removed from V and 6 bases from J, the gap between germline ends came to 21 bases. This CDR3 region has 15 residues. Germline CDR1 LNHDA, CDR2 SQIVND (reference sequence). This CDR3 is CASTPRIGGSAEAFF. The CDR3 nucleotides are TGTGCCAGTACCCCACGTATCGGGGGTAGTGCTGAAGCTTTCTTT.

This clonotype was found many times. As DNA, the CDR3 is TGTGCCAGCAGCTTAATAGCGGGAAGGTCGTACGAGCAGTACTTC. Translating gives CASSLIAGRSYEQYF. The J gene is TRBJ2-7, the V gene TRBV7-2, with 8 positions matching TRBD2. V lost 2 bases to trimming and J lost 4 bases; unmatched junction nucleotides: 7. This CDR3 comprises 15 residues. CDR1 and CDR2 (germline): SGHTA, FQGNSA.

This clonotype was recorded many times. The rearrangement links TRBV5-1 to TRBJ2-7; tentative D call: TRBD2 (6 bases). V gave up 5 bases and J gave up 0 bases, with 9 bases separating them. This CDR3 has 13 amino acids. Germline assignment: CDR1 SGHRS and CDR2 YFSETQ. CDR3 sequence: CASRKEGSYEQYF. CDR3 coding DNA: TGCGCCAGCAGAAAGGAGGGCTCCTACGAGCAGTACTTC.

This clonotype showed up many times. V gene TRBV20-1 combines with J gene TRBJ2-1, with 7 bases lining up with TRBD2. The CDR3 is 15 amino acids. The trim removed 6 bases at V and 9 bases at J, leaving 17 bases unmatched. Germline CDR1 is DFQATT and CDR2 is SNEGSKA (reference sequence). CDR3 bases: TGCAGTGCCCCGAGTAGCGGGCACCGGTGGGGTGAGCAGTTCTTC. The encoded protein is CSAPSSGHRWGEQFF.

The gene calls are TRBV13 and TRBJ1-2; TRBD1 matches at 9 bases. Germline CDR1 reads PRHDT; CDR2 reads FYEKMQ (reference sequence). The trim removed 7 bases at V and 2 bases at J, leaving 11 bases unmatched. The CDR3 runs to 16 residues. The CDR3 region has the DNA TGTGCCAGCATCGTAGAGGGGACAGGGCCGAACTATGGCTACACCTTC. This codes for CASIVEGTGPNYGYTF.

This clonotype was recorded many times. The chain carries TRBV4-3 and TRBJ1-1; 7 nucleotides align to TRBD1. The CDR3 runs to 15 residues. The V gene end was trimmed by 5 bases and the J gene end by 2 bases; junction bases not matched to a gene: 8. Germline assignment: CDR1 LGHNA and CDR2 YSLEER. CDR3 nucleotides: TGCGCCAGCAGCAGTCGACAGGGTAAAAACACTGAAGCTTTCTTT. This codes for CASSSRQGKNTEAFF.

This clonotype came up many times. This rearrangement joins TRBV28 to TRBJ2-5; tentatively, D is TRBD1 or TRBD2 (7 bases each). V was clipped by 6 bases and J by 6 bases, with 20 bases between them. The CDR3 is 15 amino acids. Per the germline V gene, CDR1 is MDHEN and CDR2 is SYDVKM. CDR3 nucleotides: TGTGCCAGCAGCCCTGGGGGGGCAGGGGGTAAGACCCAGTACTTC. Protein product: CASSPGGAGGKTQYF.

This clonotype was counted ten times or more. The chain carries TRBV6-1 and TRBJ2-1; 10 bases align to TRBD2. V lost 6 bases to trimming and J lost 0 bases; unmatched junction nucleotides: 8. This CDR3 has 17 residues. Germline V CDR1 and CDR2: MNHNS, SASEGT. CDR3 DNA: TGTGCCAGCAGACCGAGAGCGGGGGGGATCTCCTACAATGAGCAGTTCTTC. Protein sequence: CASRPRAGGISYNEQFF.